This T cell receptor (beta chain) appears in the sequencing data of a study of blood T cell repertoires in COVID-19. Study-level information: The study drew acute and convalescent COVID-19 samples from the United States, Italy and Spain.

V was trimmed by 3 bases and J by 0 bases, leaving 13 bases between them. The CDR3 runs 17 residues. Germline assignment: CDR1 SGHRS and CDR2 YFSETQ. This clone was found a few times. TCRdb's copy holds only in-frame clones and misses some; the assay was immunoSEQ multiplex PCR. Of some 150,000 clones detected, under 85% appear once; the ten largest clones hold 8.6%. The chain uses TRBV5-1 and TRBJ1-6; D is possibly TRBD1 (6 bases). Sequencing input: peripheral blood. This TCR derives from a man aged 50 or older with active or convalescent COVID-19. The CDR3 nucleotides read TGCGCCAGCAGCTCACAGGGCCCCAGCTCCTATAATTCACCCCTCCACTTT. Translating gives CASSSQGPSSYNSPLHF.